A single sample gave rise to the 4 T cell receptor beta chains below, sequenced in a study of blood T cell repertoires in COVID-19. Repertoires were generated with immunoSEQ multiplex PCR, while TCRdb's copy carries only in-frame clones and drops some. The sample includes some 70,000 clones, about four fifths seen only once; the top ten take 14% to 15%. Sequencing input: peripheral blood. Every receptor here comes from a man in his sixties with COVID-19, enrolled during active disease.

The V call is TRBV25-1, the J call TRBJ1-3; D not resolved. The CDR3 runs 15 residues. V was shortened by 3 bases and J by 1 base, with 10 bases between the two germline ends. The V gene's germline CDR1 is MGHDK and CDR2 SYGVNS. The chain's CDR3 is CASSDPSGSGNTIYF. In DNA form, the CDR3 reads TGTGCCAGCAGTGACCCCTCGGGATCTGGAAACACCATATATTTT. Supplemented by reference TRBV25-1 and TRBJ1-3, the full variable domain reads EADIYQTPRYLVIGTGKKITLECSQTMGHDKMYWYQQDPGMELHLIHYSYGVNSTEKGDLSSESTVSRIRTEHFPLTLESARPSHTSQYLCASSDPSGSGNTIYFGEGSWLTVV.

This chain joins TRBV18 and TRBJ2-6; D is possibly TRBD1 (6 bases). V was cut by 0 bases and J by 2 bases, with 11 bases left in between. Germline CDR1 and CDR2: KGHSH and LQKENI. The CDR3 contains 17 residues. CDR3 nucleotide sequence: TGTGCCAGCTCACCACCGTTTAAGGGGGCTGGGGCCAACGTCCTGACTTTC. Its protein is CASSPPFKGAGANVLTF.

In its sample, this clone was seen a few times. This chain links TRBV6-5 with TRBJ1-2, with D perhaps TRBD1 (6 bases). The germline CDR1 and CDR2 sequences are MNHEY and SVGAGI. This CDR3 contains 12 residues. The ends were cut back, 5 bases at V and 5 bases at J, with 9 bases in the middle. The CDR3 loop is CASSTTGYGYTF. Written as DNA, the CDR3 is TGTGCCAGCAGTACCACAGGGTATGGCTACACCTTC.

The rearrangement uses TRBV11-3 and TRBJ2-2; 8 bases match TRBD1. Germline-derived CDR1 and CDR2 are SGHNT and YENEEA. With 2 bases clipped from V and 1 base from J, the junction kept 6 bases outside the gene matches. The CDR3 covers 17 residues. Here the CDR3 DNA reads TGTGCCAGCAGCTTAAACGGGGACAGGAAGAACACCGGGGAGCTGTTTTTT. It specifies CASSLNGDRKNTGELFF.